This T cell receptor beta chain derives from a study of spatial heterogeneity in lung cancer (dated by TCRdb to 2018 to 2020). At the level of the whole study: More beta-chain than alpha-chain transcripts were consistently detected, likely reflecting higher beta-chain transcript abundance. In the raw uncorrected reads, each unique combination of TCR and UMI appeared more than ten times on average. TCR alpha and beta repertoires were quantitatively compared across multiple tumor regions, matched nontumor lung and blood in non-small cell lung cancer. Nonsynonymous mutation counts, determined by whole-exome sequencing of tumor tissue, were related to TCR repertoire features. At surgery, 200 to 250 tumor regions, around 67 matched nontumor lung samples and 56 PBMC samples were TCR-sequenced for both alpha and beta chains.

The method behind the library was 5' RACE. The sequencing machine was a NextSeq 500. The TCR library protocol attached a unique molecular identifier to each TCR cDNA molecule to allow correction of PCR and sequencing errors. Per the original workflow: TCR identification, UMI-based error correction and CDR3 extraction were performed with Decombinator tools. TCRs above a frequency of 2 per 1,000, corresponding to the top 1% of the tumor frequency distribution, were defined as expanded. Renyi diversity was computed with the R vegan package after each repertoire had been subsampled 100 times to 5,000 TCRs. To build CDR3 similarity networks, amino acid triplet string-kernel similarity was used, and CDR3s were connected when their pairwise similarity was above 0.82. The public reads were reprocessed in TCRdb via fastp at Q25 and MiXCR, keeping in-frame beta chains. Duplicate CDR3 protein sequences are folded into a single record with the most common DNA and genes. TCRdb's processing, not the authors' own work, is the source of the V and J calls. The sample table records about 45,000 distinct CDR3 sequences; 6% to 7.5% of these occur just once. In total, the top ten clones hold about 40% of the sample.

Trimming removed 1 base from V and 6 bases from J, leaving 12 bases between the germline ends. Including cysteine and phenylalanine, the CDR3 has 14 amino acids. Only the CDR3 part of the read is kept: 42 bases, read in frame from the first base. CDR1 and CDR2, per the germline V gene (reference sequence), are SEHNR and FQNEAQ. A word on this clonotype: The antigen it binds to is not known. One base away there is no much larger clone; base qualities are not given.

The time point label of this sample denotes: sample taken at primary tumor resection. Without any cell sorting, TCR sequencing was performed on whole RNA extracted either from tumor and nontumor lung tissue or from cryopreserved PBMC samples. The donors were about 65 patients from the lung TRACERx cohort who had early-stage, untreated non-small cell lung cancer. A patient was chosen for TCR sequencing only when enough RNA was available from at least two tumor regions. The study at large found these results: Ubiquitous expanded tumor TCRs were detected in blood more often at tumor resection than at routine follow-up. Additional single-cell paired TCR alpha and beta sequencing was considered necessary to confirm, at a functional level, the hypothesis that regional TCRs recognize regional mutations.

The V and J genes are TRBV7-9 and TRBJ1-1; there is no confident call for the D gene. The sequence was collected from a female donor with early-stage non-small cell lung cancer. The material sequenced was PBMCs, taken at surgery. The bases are TGTGCCAGCAGCTTAGAAGGGATCTTCGCTGAAGCTTTCTTT. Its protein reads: CASSLEGIFAEAFF. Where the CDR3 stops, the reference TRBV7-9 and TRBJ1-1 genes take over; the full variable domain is DTGVSQNPRHKITKRGQNVTFRCDPISEHNRLYWYRQTLGQGPEFLTYFQNEAQLEKSRLLSDRFSAERPKGSFSTLEIQRTEQGDSAMYLCASSLEGIFAEAFFGQGTRLTVV.